The 8 T cell receptor beta chains presented below share a single source sample, sequenced in a study. TCRdb reprocessed the RT-PCR reads via MiXCR and lists one record per CDR3 protein. Of about 680,000 distinct CDR3 sequences listed, 13% to 15% are singletons. Sequencing was performed on memory CD4+ T cells from blood. The receptors were sampled from a female donor in good health, serving as a healthy control.

The V gene is TRBV7-2, the J gene TRBJ1-5; no clear D gene. The V and J ends lost 2 bases and 3 bases respectively, with 8 bases between them. Germline V lookup: CDR1 SGHTA, CDR2 FQGNSA. CDR3 size: 14 residues. The CDR3 DNA reads as TGTGCCAGCAGCTTAAGCCAGTACAATCAGCCCCAGCATTTT. Translation: CASSLSQYNQPQHF.

The genes are TRBV9 and TRBJ2-1; no firm D call. CDR1 and CDR2 from the germline V gene are SGDLS and YYNGEE. CDR3 length equals 14 residues. V lost 2 bases and J lost 7, with 13 bases in between. The chain's CDR3 is CASSVRSQGNEQFF. CDR3 nucleotide sequence: TGTGCCAGCAGCGTGAGGTCCCAAGGTAATGAGCAGTTCTTC. The full variable domain, its missing parts supplied by reference TRBV9 and TRBJ2-1, is DSGVTQTPKHLITATGQRVTLRCSPRSGDLSVYWYQQSLDQGLQFLIQYYNGEERAKGNILERFSAQQFPDLHSELNLSSLELGDSALYFCASSVRSQGNEQFFGPGTRLTVL.

This clonotype showed up many times. The V call is TRBV20-1, the J call TRBJ2-7, with 7 nucleotides matching TRBD2. From germline, CDR1 is DFQATT and CDR2 SNEGSKA (reference sequence). J lost 2 bases, V lost 5 bases, and 3 bases had no gene match. CDR3 length equals 12 residues. CDR3 protein: CSARDYPYEQYF. The DNA for the CDR3 is TGCAGTGCTCGGGACTACCCCTACGAGCAGTACTTC.

This clonotype was seen many times. V gene TRBV20-1 combines with J gene TRBJ2-5; D unresolved. Germline values: CDR1 DFQATT, CDR2 SNEGSKA (reference sequence). The ends were cut back, 4 bases at V and 5 bases at J, with 11 bases in the middle. The CDR3 is 12 amino acids. CDR3 coding DNA: TGCAGTGCTACAACCCGCCGGGAGACCCAGTACTTC. Translated: CSATTRRETQYF.

This chain uses TRBV10-3 with TRBJ2-7, with 9 bases that match TRBD2. V trimming: 9 bases; J trimming: 6 bases; junction bases outside the gene matches: 24. This CDR3 has 18 residues. Germline CDR1 and CDR2: ENHRY and SYGVKD. The DNA for the CDR3 is TGTGCCATGGGCGCCGGCCAGAATGCGGGAGGGCATACAGGCGAGCAGTACTTC. Residues: CAMGAGQNAGGHTGEQYF.

The chain employs TRBV7-9 and TRBJ2-2, with a tentative D call TRBD2 (5 bases). V shed 7 bases and J shed 3 bases, with 18 bases lying between them. Germline V CDR1 and CDR2: SEHNR, FQNEAQ (reference sequence). CDR3 length equals 16 residues. The CDR3 here is CASTPTASRDTGELFF. In nucleotides, the CDR3 is TGTGCCAGCACCCCCACCGCTTCGAGGGACACCGGGGAGCTGTTTTTT.

The chain links TRBV6-2 or TRBV6-3 to TRBJ2-7, with 8 bases that match TRBD1. There are 15 residues in the CDR3. Germline trimming cut 7 bases from V and 3 bases from J; bases unmatched to any gene: 11. CDR1 and CDR2 (germline): MNHEY, SVGEGT. CDR3 region: CASTLRGTGGYEQYF. CDR3 DNA sequence: TGTGCCAGCACACTCCGGGGGACAGGAGGCTACGAGCAGTACTTC.

This clonotype has a single count. The chain employs TRBV7-2 and TRBJ1-6; unclear D gene. Trimming cost V 5 bases and J 9 bases, with 14 bases left between them. Looked up from germline, CDR1 is SGHTA and CDR2 is FQGNSA. The CDR3 totals 14 residues. CDR3 residues: CASSPFNSPSPLHF. As DNA, the CDR3 is TGTGCCAGCAGCCCCTTCAATTCACCTTCACCCCTCCACTTT. The full variable domain, its missing parts supplied by reference TRBV7-2 and TRBJ1-6, is GAGVSQSPSNKVTEKGKDVELRCDPISGHTALYWYRQSLGQGLEFLIYFQGNSAPDKSGLPSDRFSAERTGGSVSTLTIQRTQQEDSAVYLCASSPFNSPSPLHFGNGTRLTVT.